Listed below are T cell receptor beta chains from one sample, sequenced in a study of T cell responses to AZD1222 COVID-19 vaccine. Clones were read by immunoSEQ multiplex PCR, and TCRdb kept only the in-frame ones, dropping some. Of some 150,000 clones listed, roughly 90% were seen once; the top ten hold around 1.5%. The source was peripheral blood, collected 28 days after the second AZD1222 dose. These receptor sequences come from an adult who received the AZD1222 COVID-19 vaccine. The CDR3 runs from the conserved cysteine through the conserved F or W. The D gene is left open where the match is weak. Expanded clones are given a class, and other clones once, few, many or no size at all.

abundance	v_gene	d_gene	j_gene	CDR3aa	CDR3nt
-	TRBV7-8	-	TRBJ1-5	CASSLAVVGGNQPQHF	TGTGCCAGCAGCTTAGCGGTAGTGGGGGGGAATCAGCCCCAGCATTTT
-	TRBV28	TRBD1	TRBJ2-7	CASRDRGLDEQYF	TGTGCCAGCAGGGACAGGGGGCTGGACGAGCAGTACTTC
-	TRBV7-9	TRBD1	TRBJ1-2	CASSLLMIGQGNYGYTF	TGTGCCAGCAGCTTACTGATGATCGGACAGGGGAACTATGGCTACACCTTC
-	TRBV5-1	-	TRBJ1-6	CASTKEGPGYSPLHF	TGCGCCAGCACGAAAGAGGGCCCGGGGTATTCACCCCTCCACTTT
-	TRBV20-1	-	TRBJ2-5	CSAPLGTQYF	TGCAGTGCTCCTTTGGGGACCCAGTACTTC
-	TRBV7-7	-	TRBJ2-1	CASSPIYRGLENNEQFF	TGTGCTAGCAGTCCAATTTACCGGGGGCTAGAAAACAATGAGCAGTTCTTC
-	TRBV30	-	TRBJ1-1	CAWSVPSRSINGRTEAFF	TGTGCCTGGAGTGTCCCCTCCCGATCGATTAACGGGCGAACTGAAGCTTTCTTT
once	TRBV30	TRBD1	TRBJ2-2	CACKRGGHTGELFF	TGTGCCTGCAAACGAGGGGGCCACACCGGGGAGCTGTTTTTT
once	TRBV2	-	TRBJ2-1	CASNYHNEQFF	TGTGCCAGCAACTATCACAATGAGCAGTTCTTC
-	TRBV28	-	TRBJ2-7	CASSLIRADSYEQYF	TGTGCCAGCAGTTTAATTAGGGCGGACTCCTACGAGCAGTACTTC
-	TRBV19	-	TRBJ1-1	CASSMVGSWVEAFF	TGTGCCAGTAGTATGGTAGGCTCATGGGTCGAAGCTTTCTTT
-	TRBV28	-	TRBJ2-7	CASSLGPIINYEQYF	TGTGCCAGCAGTTTGGGGCCCATAATCAACTACGAGCAGTACTTC
-	TRBV19	-	TRBJ2-5	CASSMAALETQYF	TGTGCCAGTAGTATGGCGGCCCTGGAGACCCAGTACTTC
-	TRBV7-2	-	TRBJ1-2	CASSLEDGNYGYTF	TGTGCCAGCAGCTTAGAGGACGGAAACTATGGCTACACCTTC
-	TRBV7-9	-	TRBJ1-4	CASSPRAGEKLFF	TGTGCCAGCTCCCCTAGAGCGGGAGAAAAACTGTTTTTT
once	TRBV12-3/TRBV12-4	-	TRBJ2-3	CASSFGSTDTQYF	TGTGCCAGCAGTTTCGGCAGCACAGATACGCAGTATTTT
-	TRBV5-4	TRBD1	TRBJ1-6	CASSPDRGGSPLHF	TGTGCCAGCAGCCCCGACAGGGGGGGTTCACCCCTCCACTTT
-	TRBV7-9	-	TRBJ1-1	CASSLEGLNTEAFF	TGTGCCAGCAGCCTGGAGGGACTCAACACTGAAGCTTTCTTT
-	TRBV6-5	-	TRBJ1-1	CASSWGERAEAFF	TGTGCCAGCAGTTGGGGGGAAAGGGCTGAAGCTTTCTTT
-	TRBV2	-	TRBJ1-2	CASRGEGGIGYTF	TGTGCCAGCAGGGGAGAGGGGGGTATTGGCTACACCTTC
-	TRBV4-1	-	TRBJ1-2	CASRLNLGPSYGYTF	TGCGCCAGCAGACTTAACCTCGGACCCTCCTATGGCTACACCTTC
-	TRBV7-3	TRBD2	TRBJ2-3	CASSFLAGGPDTQYF	TGTGCCAGCAGCTTCCTAGCGGGAGGGCCGGATACGCAGTATTTT
few	TRBV5-1	-	TRBJ1-1	CASSLATGLNTEAFF	TGCGCCAGCAGCTTGGCAACAGGTTTGAACACTGAAGCTTTCTTT
-	TRBV5-1	TRBD2	TRBJ2-7	CASSPPLREGRHEQYF	TGCGCCAGCAGCCCCCCTTTGCGGGAGGGCCGCCACGAGCAGTACTTC
-	TRBV19	TRBD2	TRBJ2-7	CASSIDLPSGSYEQYF	TGTGCCAGTAGTATAGATCTTCCTAGCGGCTCCTACGAGCAGTACTTC
-	TRBV29-1	TRBD2	TRBJ2-1	CSVPTLEREGLSSYNEQFF	TGCAGCGTTCCCACGCTCGAGCGGGAGGGCCTTAGCTCCTACAATGAGCAGTTCTTC
-	TRBV28	TRBD1	TRBJ1-2	CASSTPDRSSYGYTF	TGTGCCAGCAGTACGCCGGACAGGTCTTCCTATGGCTACACCTTC
-	TRBV29-1	-	TRBJ1-1	CSVKPNMNTEAFF	TGCAGCGTAAAACCCAACATGAACACTGAAGCTTTCTTT
-	TRBV28	-	TRBJ2-6	CASSPPSGANVLTF	TGTGCCAGCAGTCCCCCCTCCGGGGCCAACGTCCTGACTTTC
-	TRBV29-1	-	TRBJ1-1	CSVESRGDGPNTEAFF	TGCAGCGTTGAAAGTCGGGGAGACGGCCCGAACACTGAAGCTTTCTTT
-	TRBV11-2	-	TRBJ1-1	CASSRPAGTANTEAFF	TGTGCCAGCAGCCGGCCGGCCGGGACGGCAAACACTGAAGCTTTCTTT
-	TRBV30	TRBD2	TRBJ2-7	CAWSVSGGAYEQYF	TGTGCCTGGAGTGTATCTGGGGGGGCCTACGAGCAGTACTTC
-	TRBV30	TRBD1	TRBJ2-3	CAWSYTGGDTQYF	TGTGCCTGGAGCTATACAGGGGGGGATACGCAGTATTTT
-	TRBV2	-	TRBJ1-6	CASKKRMLNSPLHF	TGTGCCAGCAAGAAAAGAATGCTTAATTCACCCCTCCACTTT
-	TRBV12-3/TRBV12-4	-	TRBJ1-5	CASSFYSNQPQHF	TGTGCCAGCAGTTTCTATAGCAATCAGCCCCAGCATTTT
-	TRBV12-3/TRBV12-4	-	TRBJ2-7	CASSLARRYEQYF	TGTGCCAGCAGTTTGGCCAGACGATACGAGCAGTACTTC
-	TRBV6-5	TRBD2	TRBJ2-3	CASRKRGRTDTQYF	TGTGCCAGCAGAAAGCGGGGCCGCACAGATACGCAGTATTTT
-	TRBV3-1/TRBV3-2	TRBD1	TRBJ1-2	CASSSGGAYGYTF	TGTGCCAGCAGCTCAGGGGGCGCTTATGGCTACACCTTC
-	TRBV5-5	TRBD1	TRBJ1-1	CASSLVGTDTEAFF	TGTGCCAGCAGCTTGGTGGGGACAGACACTGAAGCTTTCTTT